Presented here are 10 T cell receptor beta chains from one specimen sequenced in a study of blood T cells in healthy people across ages. Primers used in a second PCR of about 7 to 11 cycles were a sample-barcoded 5' primer and a J-beta primer mix. Each CDR3 protein gets one entry after TCRdb re-called the 5' RACE reads with MiXCR. The sample yields roughly 830,000 distinct CDR3 sequences, 62% seen once. Material: blood. The source is a man aged 25-40 years in good health.

The chain uses TRBV28 and TRBJ2-7, with TRBD1 matching 9 bases. The CDR3 runs to 15 residues. The germline V gene has CDR1 MDHEN and CDR2 SYDVKM. After removal of 1 base from V and 5 bases from J, the junction contained 6 bases not matched to a gene. The CDR3 sequence: CASSLSGQGVNEQYF. The CDR3 DNA reads as TGTGCCAGCAGTTTATCGGGACAGGGCGTGAACGAGCAGTACTTC.

V usage is TRBV6-2 or TRBV6-3 and J usage is TRBJ2-7; 7 positions agree with TRBD2. This CDR3 is built from 15 residues. V was pared by 2 bases and J by 7 bases, with 11 bases of the junction left unmatched. Per the germline V gene, CDR1 is MNHEY and CDR2 is SVGEGT. DNA for the CDR3: TGTGCCAGCAGTTACCGGTGGGAGGGATACAATGAGCAGTACTTC. Translated: CASSYRWEGYNEQYF.

The gene calls are TRBV5-1 and TRBJ1-5, with a tentative D call TRBD1 (6 bases). The V end lost 4 bases, the J end lost 1 base, and 15 bases lay between the germline ends. CDR1 is SGHRS and CDR2 is YFSETQ in the germline V gene. The CDR3 sequence is 16 residues long. In DNA form, the CDR3 reads TGCGCCAGCAGCGTACCCAGGGGAGGGAGCAATCAGCCCCAGCATTTT. The encoded protein is CASSVPRGGSNQPQHF.

The chain combines TRBV20-1 with TRBJ2-5; no definite D call. CDR1 DFQATT and CDR2 SNEGSKA come from the germline V gene (reference sequence). CDR3 length: 15 amino acids. V was shortened by 6 bases and J by 4 bases, with 21 bases between the two germline ends. In nucleotides, the CDR3 is TGCAGTGCCCCCATTCATGAGGCTTGGAGAGAGACCCAGTACTTC. Translated, it gives CSAPIHEAWRETQYF.

The V and J genes are TRBV27 and TRBJ2-4, with TRBD2 matching over 7 bases. The J call may be wrong; the DNA end is better matched by TRBJ2-5. CDR1 is MNHEY, CDR2 SMNVEV, per germline (reference sequence). This CDR3 spans 15 amino acids. The CDR3 nucleotides read TGTGCCAGCAGTCTAGCGGTAACGAGCCAAGAGACCCAGTACTTC. Protein sequence: CASSLAVTSQETQYF.

The genes are TRBV7-2 and TRBJ1-2, with 7 nucleotides matching TRBD1. The CDR3 spans 13 residues. J lost 8 bases, V lost 5 bases, and 8 bases had no gene match. Germline V gene sequence: CDR1 SGHTA, CDR2 FQGNSA. The DNA of the CDR3 is TGTGCCAGCAGCGCCGACAGGGAAGCAGGCTACACCTTC. The encoded protein is CASSADREAGYTF.

The chain recombines TRBV29-1 with TRBJ2-7, with TRBD1 matching over 8 bases. There are 12 residues in the CDR3. V trimming: 5 bases; J trimming: 4 bases; junction bases outside the gene matches: 4. The germline CDR1 and CDR2 sequences are SQVTM and ANQGSEA. CDR3 region: CSVSRGQYEQYF. In DNA form, the CDR3 reads TGCAGCGTTAGCAGGGGGCAGTACGAGCAGTACTTC.

In this sample, this clonotype turned up many times. V is TRBV24-1 and J is TRBJ2-4, with TRBD1 matching 12 bases. The J call may be faulty, since TRBJ2-7 better matches the DNA end. Germline V CDR1 and CDR2: KGHDR, SFDVKD. This CDR3 spans 16 amino acids. The CDR3 here is CATSDPGGTGGDEQYF. The CDR3 nucleotides are TGTGCCACCAGTGATCCAGGTGGGACAGGGGGCGACGAGCAGTACTTC.

Here the CDR3 DNA reads TGCGCCAGCAGCTTGGGGATGGGATACACTGAAGCTTTCTTT. Its protein is CASSLGMGYTEAFF. The chain is built from TRBV5-1 and TRBJ1-1; D uncertain. Germline CDR1 reads SGHRS; CDR2 reads YFSETQ. The V gene lost 0 bases and the J gene lost 3 bases, with 9 bases spanning the gap. The CDR3 spans 14 residues.

This sequence joins TRBV20-1 and TRBJ1-2; the D is unclear. V lost 1 base to trimming and J lost 4 bases, with 13 bases between them. The CDR3 has 14 residues. Germline lookup yields CDR1 DFQATT and CDR2 SNEGSKA (reference sequence). CDR3 in amino acids: CSARGTNRGYGYTF. DNA for the CDR3: TGCAGTGCTAGAGGGACCAATCGAGGCTATGGCTACACCTTC.